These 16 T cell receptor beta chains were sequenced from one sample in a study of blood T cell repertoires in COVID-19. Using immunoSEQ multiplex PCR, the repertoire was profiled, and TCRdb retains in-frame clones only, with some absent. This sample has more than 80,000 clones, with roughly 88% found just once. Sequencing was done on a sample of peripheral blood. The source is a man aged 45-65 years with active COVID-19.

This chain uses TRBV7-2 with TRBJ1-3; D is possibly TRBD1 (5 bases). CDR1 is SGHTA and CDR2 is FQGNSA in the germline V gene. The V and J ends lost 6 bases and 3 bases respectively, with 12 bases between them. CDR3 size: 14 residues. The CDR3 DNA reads TGTGCCAGCAGTTCCGACAGCTTTGGAAACACCATATATTTT. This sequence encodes CASSSDSFGNTIYF.

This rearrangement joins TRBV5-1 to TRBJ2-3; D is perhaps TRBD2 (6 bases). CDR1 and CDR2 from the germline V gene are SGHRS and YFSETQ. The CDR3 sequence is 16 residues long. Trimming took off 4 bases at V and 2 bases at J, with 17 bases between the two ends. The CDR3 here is CASSTGGREATDTQYF. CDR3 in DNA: TGCGCCAGCAGCACCGGGGGAAGGGAGGCCACAGATACGCAGTATTTT.

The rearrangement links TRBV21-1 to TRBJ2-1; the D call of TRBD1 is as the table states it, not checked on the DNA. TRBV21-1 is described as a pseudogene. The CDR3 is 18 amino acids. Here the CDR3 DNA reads TGTGCCAGCAGCAAGTCTTGCCCGGGCAGGGGCGCCTACAATGAGCAGTTCTTC. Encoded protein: CASSKSCPGRGAYNEQFF.

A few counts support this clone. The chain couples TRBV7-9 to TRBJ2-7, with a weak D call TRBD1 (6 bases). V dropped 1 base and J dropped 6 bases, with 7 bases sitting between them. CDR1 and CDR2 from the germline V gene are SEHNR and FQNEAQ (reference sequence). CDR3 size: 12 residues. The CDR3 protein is CASSLGGGEQYF. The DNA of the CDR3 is TGTGCCAGCAGCTTAGGAGGGGGCGAGCAGTACTTC.

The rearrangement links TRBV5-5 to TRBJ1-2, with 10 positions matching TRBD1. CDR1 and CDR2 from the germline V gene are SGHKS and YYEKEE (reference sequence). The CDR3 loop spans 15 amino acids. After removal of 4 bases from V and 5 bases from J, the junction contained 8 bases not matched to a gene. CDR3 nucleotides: TGTGCCAGCAGCATGACAGGGGGCGGTTTATATGGCTACACCTTC. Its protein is CASSMTGGGLYGYTF.

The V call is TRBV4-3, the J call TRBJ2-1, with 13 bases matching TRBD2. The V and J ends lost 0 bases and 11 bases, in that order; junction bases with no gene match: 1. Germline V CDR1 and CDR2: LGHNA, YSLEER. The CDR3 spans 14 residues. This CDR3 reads CASSQEGTSGKQFF. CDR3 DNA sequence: TGCGCCAGCAGCCAAGAGGGGACTAGCGGGAAGCAGTTCTTC.

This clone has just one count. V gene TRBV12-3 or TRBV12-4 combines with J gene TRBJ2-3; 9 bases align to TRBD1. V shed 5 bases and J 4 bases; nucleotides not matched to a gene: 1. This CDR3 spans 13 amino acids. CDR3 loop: CASSRDRADTQYF. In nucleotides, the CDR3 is TGTGCCAGCAGTAGGGACAGGGCAGATACGCAGTATTTT.

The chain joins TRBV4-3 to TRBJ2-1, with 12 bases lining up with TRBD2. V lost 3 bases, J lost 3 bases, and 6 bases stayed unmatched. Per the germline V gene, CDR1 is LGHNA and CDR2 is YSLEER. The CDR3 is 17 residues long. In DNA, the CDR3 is TGCGCCAGCAGCCAGCGACTAGCGGGGGCCTTCTACAATGAGCAGTTCTTC. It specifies CASSQRLAGAFYNEQFF.

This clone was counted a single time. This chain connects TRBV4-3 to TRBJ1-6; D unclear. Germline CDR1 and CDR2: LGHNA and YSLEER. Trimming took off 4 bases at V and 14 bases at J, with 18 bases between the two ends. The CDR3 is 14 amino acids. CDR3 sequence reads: CASSPLNSQTSLHF. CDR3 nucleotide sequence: TGCGCCAGCAGCCCTTTGAACAGCCAAACGTCCCTCCACTTT.

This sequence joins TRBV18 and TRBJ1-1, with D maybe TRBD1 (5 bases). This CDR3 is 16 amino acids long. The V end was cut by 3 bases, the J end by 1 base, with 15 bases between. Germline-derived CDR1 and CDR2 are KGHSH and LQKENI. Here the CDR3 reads CASSPEQGRANTEAFF. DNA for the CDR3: TGTGCCAGCTCACCGGAGCAGGGCAGGGCGAACACTGAAGCTTTCTTT.

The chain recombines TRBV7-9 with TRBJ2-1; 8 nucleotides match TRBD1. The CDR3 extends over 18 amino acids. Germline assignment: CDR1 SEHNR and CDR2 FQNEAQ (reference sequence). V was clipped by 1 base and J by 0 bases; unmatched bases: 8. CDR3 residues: CASSLGGGQASSYNEQFF. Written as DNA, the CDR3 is TGTGCCAGCAGCTTAGGAGGGGGACAGGCGAGCTCCTACAATGAGCAGTTCTTC.

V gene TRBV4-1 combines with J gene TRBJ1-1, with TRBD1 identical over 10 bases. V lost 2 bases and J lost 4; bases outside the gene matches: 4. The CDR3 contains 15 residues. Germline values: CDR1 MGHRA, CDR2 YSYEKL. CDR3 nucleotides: TGCGCCAGCAGCCAAAGACAGGGGGCAGGCACTGAAGCTTTCTTT. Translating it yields CASSQRQGAGTEAFF.

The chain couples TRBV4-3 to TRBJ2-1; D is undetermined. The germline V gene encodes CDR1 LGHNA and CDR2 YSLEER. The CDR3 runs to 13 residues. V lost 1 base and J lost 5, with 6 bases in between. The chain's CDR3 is CASSQGLDNEQFF. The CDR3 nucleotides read TGCGCCAGCAGCCAAGGGCTTGACAATGAGCAGTTCTTC.

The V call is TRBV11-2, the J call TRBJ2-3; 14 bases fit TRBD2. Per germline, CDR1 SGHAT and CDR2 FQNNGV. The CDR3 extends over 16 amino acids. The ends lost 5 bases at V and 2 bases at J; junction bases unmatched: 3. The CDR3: CASSVTSGRVTDTQYF. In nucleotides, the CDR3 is TGTGCCAGCAGCGTGACTAGCGGGAGGGTCACAGATACGCAGTATTTT. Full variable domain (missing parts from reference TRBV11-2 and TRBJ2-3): EAGVAQSPRYKIIEKRQSVAFWCNPISGHATLYWYQQILGQGPKLLIQFQNNGVVDDSQLPKDRFSAERLKGVDSTLKIQPAKLEDSAVYLCASSVTSGRVTDTQYFGPGTRLTVL.

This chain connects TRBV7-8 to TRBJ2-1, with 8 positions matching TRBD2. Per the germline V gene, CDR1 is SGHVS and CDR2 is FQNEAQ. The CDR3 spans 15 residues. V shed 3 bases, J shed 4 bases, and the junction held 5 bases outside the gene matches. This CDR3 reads CASSLSGSQYNEQFF. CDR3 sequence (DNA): TGTGCCAGCAGCTTGAGCGGGAGTCAGTACAATGAGCAGTTCTTC.

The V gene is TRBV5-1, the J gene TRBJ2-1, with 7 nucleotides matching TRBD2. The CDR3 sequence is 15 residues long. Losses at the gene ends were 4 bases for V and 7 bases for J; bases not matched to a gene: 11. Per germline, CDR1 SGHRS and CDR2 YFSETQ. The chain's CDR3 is CASSGDSLRGNEQFF. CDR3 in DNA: TGCGCCAGCAGCGGGGACTCGTTGCGGGGGAATGAGCAGTTCTTC. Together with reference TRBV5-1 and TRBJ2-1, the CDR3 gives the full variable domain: KAGVTQTPRYLIKTRGQQVTLSCSPISGHRSVSWYQQTPGQGLQFLFEYFSETQRNKGNFPGRFSGRQFSNSRSEMNVSTLELGDSALYLCASSGDSLRGNEQFFGPGTRLTVL.